Listed below are T cell receptor beta chains from one sample, sequenced in a study of glioma-infiltrating T cells. TCRdb re-derived calls from the multiplex PCR reads in MiXCR, one entry per CDR3 protein. The sample yields roughly 120,000 distinct CDR3 sequences, more than 20% seen once. Sequencing used glioma tissue, nonneoplastic brain tissue, or PBMCs (not recorded which). The receptors shown here come from a human donor with low-grade glioma or glioblastoma, undergoing nonglioma brain surgery, or in good health (not recorded which). Both conserved end residues are part of each CDR3. Fields, in order: J gene, D gene, clone size, V gene, CDR3 protein, CDR3 DNA. A D gene is named only where the DNA matches it firmly. Expanded clones are given a class, and other clones once, few, many or no size at all.

TRBJ1-1,TRBD1,many,TRBV27,CASSPGQGLNTEAFF,TGTGCCAGCAGTCCGGGACAGGGGCTCAACACTGAAGCTTTCTTT
TRBJ2-5,NA,NA,TRBV6-1,CASSSQGAETQYF,TGTGCCAGCAGTTCCCAGGGTGCAGAGACCCAGTACTTC
TRBJ2-3,TRBD2,many,TRBV7-2,CASSFTSGSPGDTQYF,TGTGCCAGCAGCTTTACTAGCGGGAGTCCAGGAGATACGCAGTATTTT
TRBJ1-2,NA,many,TRBV4-1,CASSQGGRVQERNGYTF,TGCGCCAGCAGCCAAGGGGGAAGAGTACAGGAGAGAAATGGCTACACCTTC
TRBJ2-3,NA,many,TRBV2,CASNPTEDTQYF,TGTGCCAGCAACCCGACCGAGGATACGCAGTATTTT
TRBJ2-7,NA,many,TRBV7-2,CASSPILGSSYEQYF,TGTGCCAGCAGCCCCATCCTGGGGAGCTCCTACGAGCAGTACTTC
TRBJ2-7,NA,many,TRBV27,CASSEGPYEQHF,TGTGCCAGCAGTGAGGGACCTTACGAGCAGCACTTC
TRBJ2-1,NA,many,TRBV4-3,CASSQGADREQFF,TGCGCCAGCAGCCAAGGGGCGGACCGTGAGCAGTTCTTC
TRBJ1-6,NA,many,TRBV20-1,CSAKMVGDSPLHF,TGCAGTGCTAAGATGGTGGGGGATTCACCCCTCCACTTT
TRBJ2-4,NA,NA,TRBV30,CASSEDLAKNIQYF,TGTGCCTCATCGGAGGACTTAGCCAAAAACATTCAGTACTTC
TRBJ1-1,TRBD1,many,TRBV7-2,CASSSDRASEAFF,TGTGCCAGCAGCTCGGACAGGGCGTCTGAAGCTTTCTTT
TRBJ2-3,NA,many,TRBV27,CASSSVQQTRSTDTQYF,TGTGCCAGCAGCTCCGTTCAGCAGACTCGAAGCACAGATACGCAGTATTTT
TRBJ2-7,TRBD2,NA,TRBV19,CASSISPSGMDLQYF,TGTGCCAGTAGTATATCCCCTAGCGGGATGGATCTTCAGTACTTC
TRBJ1-3,NA,many,TRBV6-2/TRBV6-3,CASSWTMSSGNTIYF,TGTGCCAGCAGTTGGACGATGAGCTCTGGAAACACCATATATTTT
TRBJ1-5,NA,NA,TRBV3-1,CAILPWGDSNQPQHF,TGTGCCATCCTGCCTTGGGGTGATAGCAATCAGCCCCAGCATTTT
TRBJ2-5,NA,NA,TRBV19,CASSIMGDGQETQYF,TGTGCCAGTAGTATTATGGGGGACGGGCAAGAGACCCAGTACTTC
TRBJ2-5,TRBD1,NA,TRBV6-1,CATRDRVGETQYF,TGTGCCACCCGGGACAGGGTGGGGGAGACCCAGTACTTC
TRBJ2-7,NA,many,TRBV28,CASIGTSLSSEQYF,TGTGCCAGCATTGGGACATCACTTTCAAGCGAGCAGTACTTC
TRBJ2-1,NA,many,TRBV4-1,CASRRAGAYEQFF,TGCGCCAGCAGACGGGCGGGGGCGTATGAGCAGTTCTTC
TRBJ2-7,TRBD2,many,TRBV6-1,CASSLRELGYEQYF,TGTGCCAGCAGTCTGCGGGAGCTAGGTTACGAGCAGTACTTC
TRBJ2-7,TRBD2,few,TRBV5-1,CASSSAMRGTSGKDEQYF,TGCGCCAGCAGCTCGGCTATGCGAGGGACTAGCGGGAAGGACGAGCAGTACTTC
TRBJ2-1,TRBD1,many,TRBV7-9,CASSAGTGYIEQFF,TGTGCCAGCAGCGCCGGGACAGGGTATATTGAGCAGTTCTTC
TRBJ2-1,TRBD2,few,TRBV7-9,CASSLVGLAGGNEQFF,TGTGCCAGCAGCTTAGTCGGACTAGCGGGAGGAAATGAGCAGTTCTTC
TRBJ2-6,NA,few,TRBV5-1,CASSSTAGGPGANVLTF,TGCGCCAGCAGTTCGACAGCCGGGGGCCCTGGGGCCAACGTCCTGACTTTC